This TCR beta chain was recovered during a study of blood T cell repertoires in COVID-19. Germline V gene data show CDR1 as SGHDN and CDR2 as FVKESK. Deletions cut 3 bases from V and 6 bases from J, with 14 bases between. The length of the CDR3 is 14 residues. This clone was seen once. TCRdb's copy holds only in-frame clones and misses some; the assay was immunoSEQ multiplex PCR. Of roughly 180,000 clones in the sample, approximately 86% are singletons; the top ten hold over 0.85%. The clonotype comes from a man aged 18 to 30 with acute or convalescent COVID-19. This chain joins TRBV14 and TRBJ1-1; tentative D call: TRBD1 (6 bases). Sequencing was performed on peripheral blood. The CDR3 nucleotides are TGTGCCAGCAGCCATCTAACAGGGTCCCCTGAAGCTTTCTTT. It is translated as CASSHLTGSPEAFF. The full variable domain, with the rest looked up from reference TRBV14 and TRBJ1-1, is EAGVTQFPSHSVIEKGQTVTLRCDPISGHDNLYWYRRVMGKEIKFLLHFVKESKQDESGMPNNRFLAERTGGTYSTLKVQPAELEDSGVYFCASSHLTGSPEAFFGQGTRLTVV.